These T cell receptor beta chains were read from a single sample in a study of shared clonotypes between healthy human individuals. Clones were sequenced by immunoSEQ multiplex PCR, and TCRdb holds only the in-frame ones, with some missing. The sample has about 2.1 million clones; around 93% are singletons. The sample taken for sequencing was naive CD8+ T cells from PBMCs. The receptors come from a man between 18 and 29 years old in good health. Some clones in this sample may be carry-over from other donors' samples. Both conserved end residues are part of each CDR3. Each record gives: CDR3 length, D gene, clone size, J gene, V gene, CDR3 protein, CDR3 DNA. The D gene is left open where the match is weak. Rows may omit the clone size; those that give it use once, few, many or a size class.

15 | NA | NA | TRBJ1-1 | TRBV4-3 | CASSQERQLNTEAFF | TGCGCCAGCAGCCAAGAGCGACAGCTGAACACTGAAGCTTTCTTT
13 | TRBD1 | NA | TRBJ2-5 | TRBV7-6 | CASSADREETQYF | TGTGCCAGCAGCGCGGACAGGGAAGAGACCCAGTACTTC
16 | NA | NA | TRBJ2-1 | TRBV5-4 | CASSLGVTYSYNEQFF | TGTGCCAGCAGCTTGGGGGTCACATACTCCTACAATGAGCAGTTCTTC
20 | NA | once | TRBJ2-7 | TRBV15 | CATSRDPPIVSDRGLYEQYF | TGTGCCACCAGCAGAGATCCCCCGATAGTTAGCGATCGAGGGCTTTACGAGCAGTACTTC
15 | NA | NA | TRBJ1-2 | TRBV7-9 | CASSLAARGVRGYTF | TGTGCCAGCAGCTTAGCGGCTCGGGGCGTCCGTGGCTACACCTTC
15 | NA | NA | TRBJ2-7 | TRBV6-1 | CASSELGTSAYEQYF | TGTGCCAGCAGTGAACTTGGGACGTCGGCCTACGAGCAGTACTTC
12 | TRBD1 | once | TRBJ1-1 | TRBV10-3 | CAIRTGGPEAFF | TGTGCCATCAGAACAGGGGGCCCCGAAGCTTTCTTT
16 | NA | NA | TRBJ2-2 | TRBV27 | CASSWLRTTGPGELFF | TGTGCCAGCAGTTGGCTGCGGACGACGGGACCCGGGGAGCTGTTTTTT
14 | NA | NA | TRBJ2-7 | TRBV9 | CASSVDGPDYEQYF | TGTGCCAGCAGCGTAGACGGACCAGACTACGAGCAGTACTTC
13 | NA | NA | TRBJ1-4 | TRBV5-5 | CASSLGAGYELFF | TGTGCCAGCAGCTTGGGCGCGGGCTACGAACTGTTTTTT
12 | NA | NA | TRBJ1-1 | TRBV7-9 | CASSLMNTEAFF | TGTGCCAGCAGCCTTATGAACACTGAAGCTTTCTTT
14 | TRBD1 | few | TRBJ2-7 | TRBV9 | CASSVGDRGYEQYF | TGTGCCAGCAGCGTAGGGGACAGGGGCTACGAGCAGTACTTC
15 | TRBD2 | NA | TRBJ2-1 | TRBV9 | CASSVGGTIYNEQFF | TGTGCCAGCAGCGTAGGGGGGACTATCTACAATGAGCAGTTCTTC
13 | NA | NA | TRBJ1-1 | TRBV19 | CASSLGQNTEAFF | TGTGCCAGTAGTCTTGGACAGAACACTGAAGCTTTCTTT
15 | NA | NA | TRBJ2-3 | TRBV7-8 | CASSLGWDGTDTQYF | TGTGCCAGCAGCTTAGGGTGGGATGGGACAGATACGCAGTATTTT
16 | NA | NA | TRBJ1-1 | TRBV27 | CASSLSWPNLNTEAFF | TGTGCCAGCAGTTTATCGTGGCCTAATTTGAACACTGAAGCTTTCTTT
14 | NA | NA | TRBJ1-2 | TRBV28 | CASTQIAPPRGYTF | TGTGCCAGCACCCAAATTGCCCCCCCTAGAGGCTACACCTTC
15 | TRBD2 | NA | TRBJ2-1 | TRBV4-1 | CASSLASGSYNEQFF | TGCGCCAGCAGCCTAGCTAGCGGGAGCTACAATGAGCAGTTCTTC
13 | NA | NA | TRBJ2-5 | TRBV5-1 | CASSPLYRETQYF | TGCGCCAGCAGCCCACTATATCGCGAGACCCAGTACTTC
13 | NA | NA | TRBJ2-7 | TRBV11-2 | CASSLTGTYEQYF | TGTGCCAGCAGCTTGACCGGTACCTACGAGCAGTACTTC
16 | NA | NA | TRBJ2-4 | TRBV4-3 | CASSQDVGWTKNIQYF | TGCGCCAGCAGCCAAGATGTGGGCTGGACCAAAAACATTCAGTACTTC
13 | TRBD1 | NA | TRBJ2-7 | TRBV6-5 | CASSYLTGIEQYF | TGTGCCAGCAGTTACTTGACAGGGATCGAGCAGTACTTC
13 | NA | NA | TRBJ1-1 | TRBV27 | CASRWGIYAEAFF | TGTGCCAGCCGGTGGGGAATTTACGCTGAAGCTTTCTTT
16 | NA | NA | TRBJ2-3 | TRBV2 | CASGGERRTSTDTQYF | TGTGCCTCCGGCGGAGAACGGAGAACTAGCACAGATACGCAGTATTTT
17 | TRBD2 | NA | TRBJ2-7 | TRBV28 | CASSPGLAHQQFYEQYF | TGTGCCAGCAGTCCGGGACTAGCGCATCAACAATTCTACGAGCAGTACTTC
16 | TRBD2 | once | TRBJ2-7 | TRBV9 | CASSVGGGTSPYEQYF | TGTGCCAGCAGCGTAGGAGGAGGGACTAGCCCCTACGAGCAGTACTTC
16 | NA | NA | TRBJ1-1 | TRBV15 | CATSRARGGANTEAFF | TGTGCCACCAGCAGAGCCCGCGGGGGAGCGAACACTGAAGCTTTCTTT
15 | TRBD1 | NA | TRBJ2-7 | TRBV5-1 | CASSLGDRGPYEQYF | TGCGCCAGCAGCCTGGGGGACAGGGGGCCTTACGAGCAGTACTTC
17 | TRBD1 | NA | TRBJ1-5 | TRBV30 | CACTGPIQGPGSQPQHF | TGTGCCTGCACGGGGCCGATACAGGGGCCTGGCAGTCAGCCCCAGCATTTT
15 | NA | NA | TRBJ2-2 | TRBV27 | CASSLVRLNTGELFF | TGTGCCAGCAGTTTGGTGAGGCTGAACACCGGGGAGCTGTTTTTT
15 | TRBD2 | NA | TRBJ2-1 | TRBV9 | CASSVGGSQYNEQFF | TGTGCCAGCAGCGTGGGCGGGAGCCAATACAATGAGCAGTTCTTC
16 | NA | once | TRBJ2-7 | TRBV9 | CASSVEGAFSPYEQYF | TGTGCCAGCAGCGTAGAAGGCGCTTTTTCTCCCTACGAGCAGTACTTC
15 | TRBD1 | NA | TRBJ2-7 | TRBV6-5 | CASSYGTGGEYEQYF | TGTGCCAGCAGTTACGGGACAGGGGGCGAATACGAGCAGTACTTC
18 | TRBD1 | once | TRBJ2-1 | TRBV15 | CATSRDMMRDRAYNEQFF | TGTGCCACCAGCAGGGACATGATGAGGGACAGGGCCTACAATGAGCAGTTCTTC
15 | NA | NA | TRBJ2-7 | TRBV6-1 | CASSEWMRGPYEQYF | TGTGCCAGCAGTGAATGGATGCGGGGCCCCTACGAGCAGTACTTC
14 | TRBD1 | NA | TRBJ1-2 | TRBV28 | CASSIYRGSYGYTF | TGTGCCAGCAGCATTTACAGGGGGTCCTATGGCTACACCTTC
14 | NA | NA | TRBJ1-1 | TRBV5-1 | CASSLRREETEAFF | TGCGCCAGCAGCTTGCGACGAGAGGAGACTGAAGCTTTCTTT
16 | NA | NA | TRBJ2-7 | TRBV7-9 | CASSPRVGHSSYEQYF | TGTGCCAGCAGCCCGCGGGTAGGGCATAGCTCCTACGAGCAGTACTTC
12 | TRBD1 | NA | TRBJ2-1 | TRBV29-1 | CSGRTGNNEQFF | TGCAGCGGGAGGACAGGGAACAATGAGCAGTTCTTC
15 | TRBD1 | NA | TRBJ1-2 | TRBV30 | CAWSPEGTAVYGYTF | TGTGCCTGGAGCCCAGAAGGGACAGCAGTCTATGGCTACACCTTC
13 | TRBD1 | NA | TRBJ1-4 | TRBV5-1 | CASSWELGTGLFF | TGCGCCAGCAGCTGGGAATTGGGGACAGGACTGTTTTTT
15 | TRBD1 | NA | TRBJ2-3 | TRBV2 | CASKYGTGGADTQYF | TGTGCCAGTAAATACGGGACAGGTGGAGCAGATACGCAGTATTTT
13 | NA | NA | TRBJ2-3 | TRBV21-1 | CASFIPRPSVMYF | TGTGCCAGTTTTATCCCCCGACCTAGCGTAATGTATTTT
18 | TRBD2 | NA | TRBJ2-4 | TRBV4-1 | CASSPGLAGGLAKNIQYF | TGCGCCAGCAGCCCGGGACTAGCGGGAGGTCTAGCCAAAAACATTCAGTACTTC
17 | NA | NA | TRBJ1-3 | TRBV28 | CASSLTSSMGRENTIYF | TGTGCCAGCAGTCTGACGTCGTCGATGGGACGGGAAAACACCATATATTTT
15 | NA | NA | TRBJ2-7 | TRBV9 | CASSVAGTNSYEQYF | TGTGCCAGCAGCGTTGCCGGGACAAATTCCTACGAGCAGTACTTC
14 | NA | NA | TRBJ1-5 | TRBV7-2 | CASSLSRAGQPQHF | TGTGCCAGCAGCTTATCCAGGGCAGGTCAGCCCCAGCATTTT
14 | NA | NA | TRBJ2-7 | TRBV6-5 | CASRPGLSSYEQYF | TGTGCCAGCAGGCCCGGGCTGAGCTCCTACGAGCAGTACTTC
12 | NA | once | TRBJ2-1 | TRBV9 | CASSFRDNEQFF | TGTGCCAGCAGCTTCCGGGACAATGAGCAGTTCTTC
14 | NA | NA | TRBJ2-7 | TRBV29-1 | CSVAGADSVYEQYF | TGCAGCGTTGCGGGAGCGGATTCAGTCTACGAGCAGTACTTC
16 | TRBD1 | NA | TRBJ1-2 | TRBV29-1 | CSVEDPGQGRNYGYTF | TGCAGCGTTGAAGATCCGGGACAGGGGAGGAACTATGGCTACACCTTC
15 | NA | NA | TRBJ1-1 | TRBV5-6 | CASSILLTGNTEAFF | TGTGCCAGCAGCATACTTTTAACAGGGAACACTGAAGCTTTCTTT
16 | TRBD1 | NA | TRBJ2-1 | TRBV15 | CATSRDRDSGPYEQFF | TGTGCCACCAGCAGAGACCGGGACAGCGGTCCGTATGAGCAGTTCTTC
15 | NA | NA | TRBJ2-4 | TRBV19 | CASSIPTGFKNIQYF | TGTGCCAGTAGTATCCCTACAGGGTTCAAAAACATTCAGTACTTC
15 | NA | NA | TRBJ2-2 | TRBV29-1 | CSVETPGRGTGELFF | TGCAGCGTTGAAACCCCCGGGAGAGGAACCGGGGAGCTGTTTTTT
17 | TRBD2 | NA | TRBJ2-1 | TRBV19 | CASSRELSSGSDNEQFF | TGTGCCAGTAGTCGCGAATTGTCTAGCGGGAGCGACAATGAGCAGTTCTTC
15 | NA | once | TRBJ2-2 | TRBV6-5 | CASSWALAGTGELFF | TGTGCCAGCAGTTGGGCCCTAGCTGGGACCGGGGAGCTGTTTTTT